This T cell receptor (beta chain) appears in the sequencing data of a study of blood T cell repertoires in COVID-19. Background on the study: Material from acute and convalescent COVID-19 was sourced from the United States, Italy and Spain. T cells, B-cell-depleted T cells, or PBMCs provided the cDNA or gDNA that served as material.

Per the original methods: Reference gene primer amplification in the assay estimated nucleated cell counts. Sequencing used immunoSEQ multiplex PCR; TCRdb keeps in-frame clones, though not all of them. V and J calls and clone size are copied from that table; D and trimming were computed from the DNA. The table has 400,000 or so clones, around 87% seen once. The CDR3 loop spans 18 amino acids. Cohort assignment relied on participant-reported clinical history. The chain couples TRBV21-1 to TRBJ2-6; the tabulated D call, TRBD1, remains unverified against the DNA. TRBV21-1 is labeled a pseudogene. This clonotype was obtained from a middle-aged man in a cohort exposed to, infected with or recovered from COVID-19 (not recorded which). Sequencing was carried out using PBMCs or T cells enriched from blood (not recorded which). The CDR3 coding sequence is TGTGCCAGCAGCAAAAGTGGGCCCAGGGCCTCTGGGGCCAACGTCCTGACTTTC. Translation gives CASSKSGPRASGANVLTF.